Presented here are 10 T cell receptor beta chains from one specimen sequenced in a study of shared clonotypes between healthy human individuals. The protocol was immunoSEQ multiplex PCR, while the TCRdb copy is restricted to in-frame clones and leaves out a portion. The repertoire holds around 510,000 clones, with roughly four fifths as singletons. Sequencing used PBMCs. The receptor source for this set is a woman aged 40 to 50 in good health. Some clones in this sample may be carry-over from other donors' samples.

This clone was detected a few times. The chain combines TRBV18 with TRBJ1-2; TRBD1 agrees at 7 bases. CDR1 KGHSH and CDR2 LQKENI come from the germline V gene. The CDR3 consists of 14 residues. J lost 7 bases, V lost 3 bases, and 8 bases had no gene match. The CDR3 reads CASSPFDRVRGYTF. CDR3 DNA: TGTGCCAGCTCACCTTTCGACAGGGTACGTGGCTACACCTTC.

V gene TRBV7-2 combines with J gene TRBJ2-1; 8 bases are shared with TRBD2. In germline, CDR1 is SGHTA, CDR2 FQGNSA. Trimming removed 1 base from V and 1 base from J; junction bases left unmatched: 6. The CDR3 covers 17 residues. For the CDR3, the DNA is TGTGCCAGCAGCTTAGTCTACGGGAGGGGGTCCTACAATGAGCAGTTCTTC. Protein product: CASSLVYGRGSYNEQFF.

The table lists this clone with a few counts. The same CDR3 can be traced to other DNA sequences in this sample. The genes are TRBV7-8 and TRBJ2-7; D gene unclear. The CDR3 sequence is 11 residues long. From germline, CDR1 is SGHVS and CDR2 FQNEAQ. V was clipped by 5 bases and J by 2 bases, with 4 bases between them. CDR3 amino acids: CASSPAYEQYF. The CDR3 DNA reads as TGTGCCAGCAGCCCCGCCTACGAGCAGTACTTC.

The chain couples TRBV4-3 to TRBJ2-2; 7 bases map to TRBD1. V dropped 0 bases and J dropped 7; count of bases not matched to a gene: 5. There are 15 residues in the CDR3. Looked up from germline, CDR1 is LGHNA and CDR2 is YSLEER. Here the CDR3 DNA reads TGCGCCAGCAGCCAAGATCACAGGGGTGGCGGGGAGCTGTTTTTT. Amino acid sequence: CASSQDHRGGGELFF.

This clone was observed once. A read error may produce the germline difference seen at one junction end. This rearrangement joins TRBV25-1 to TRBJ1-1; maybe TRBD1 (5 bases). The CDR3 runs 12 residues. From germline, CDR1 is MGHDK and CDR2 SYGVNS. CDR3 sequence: CASSRSEGEALF. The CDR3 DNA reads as TGTGCCAGCAGTCGGAGTGAAGGGGAAGCTCTCTTT.

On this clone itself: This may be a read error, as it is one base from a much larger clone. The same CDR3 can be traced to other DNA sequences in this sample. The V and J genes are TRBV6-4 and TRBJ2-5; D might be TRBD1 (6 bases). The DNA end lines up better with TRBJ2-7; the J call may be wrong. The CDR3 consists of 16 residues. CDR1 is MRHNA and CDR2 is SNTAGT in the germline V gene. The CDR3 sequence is CASSVKAGASSYEQYF. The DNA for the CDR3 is TGTGCCAGCAGCGTCAAAGCAGGGGCTAGTTCCTACGAGCAGTACTTC.

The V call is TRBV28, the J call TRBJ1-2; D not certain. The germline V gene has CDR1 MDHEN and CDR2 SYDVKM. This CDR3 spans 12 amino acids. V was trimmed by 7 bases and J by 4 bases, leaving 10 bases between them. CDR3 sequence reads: CASTRAGYGYTF. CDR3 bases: TGTGCCAGCACAAGGGCAGGCTATGGCTACACCTTC.

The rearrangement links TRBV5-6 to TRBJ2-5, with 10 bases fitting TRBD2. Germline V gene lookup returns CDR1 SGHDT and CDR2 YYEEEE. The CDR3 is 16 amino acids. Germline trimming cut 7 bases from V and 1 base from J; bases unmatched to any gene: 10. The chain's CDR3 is CASAASGSLLQETQYF. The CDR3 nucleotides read TGTGCCAGCGCCGCTAGCGGGAGCCTCCTCCAAGAGACCCAGTACTTC.

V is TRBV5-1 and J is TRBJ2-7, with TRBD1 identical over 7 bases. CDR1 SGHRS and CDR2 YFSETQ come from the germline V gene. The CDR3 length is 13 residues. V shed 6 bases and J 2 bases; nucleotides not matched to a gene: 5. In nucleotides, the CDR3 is TGCGCCAGCATCCGGGACAGAGCCTACGAGCAGTACTTC. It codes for CASIRDRAYEQYF.

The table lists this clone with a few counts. This CDR3 reads CASSPRTGRTEAFF. The CDR3 DNA sequence: TGTGCCAGCAGCCCCCGGACAGGGAGAACTGAAGCTTTCTTT. The gene calls are TRBV5-5 and TRBJ1-1; TRBD1 matches 8 bases. V shed 4 bases and J 5 bases; nucleotides not matched to a gene: 7. CDR1 is SGHKS, CDR2 YYEKEE, per germline (reference sequence). There are 14 residues in the CDR3.